This T cell receptor beta chain stems from a study of shared clonotypes between healthy human individuals. Some 29,000 T cell genomes (around 200 ng DNA) went into each sorted-subset replicate. Under the authors' procedure: Quality scores were absent from the junction-only immunoSEQ sequences, so filtering differed. Sequencing was performed with immunoSEQ multiplex PCR; in TCRdb, only in-frame clones are kept and a portion is missing. V and J calls and clone size are copied from that table; D and trimming were computed from the DNA. The data contain a few million clones, approximately 93% of them seen just once; the ten biggest clones take up 0.39%. Comment on this clone: Its target is not known. This specimen includes other DNA sequences encoding the same CDR3.

Study outcomes and limitations: Generally, estimated richness proved larger in naive subsets than it did in memory subsets.

Adults of Caucasian background living in Nashville, Tennessee made up all donors. In germline, CDR1 is SEHNR, CDR2 FQNEAQ (reference sequence). Trimming left V 1 base short and J 1 base short, with 4 bases between. This CDR3 spans 14 amino acids. The gene calls are TRBV7-9 and TRBJ2-2; D is unresolved. Specimen: naive CD4+ T cells from PBMCs. Subset here: CD45RA+ positively selected. The clonotype originates from a young man in good health. Some clones in this sample may be carry-over from other donors' samples. The CDR3 reads CASSLDGNTGELFF. The CDR3 DNA follows: TGTGCCAGCAGCTTAGATGGGAACACCGGGGAGCTGTTTTTT. Full variable domain (remainder filled in from reference TRBV7-9 and TRBJ2-2): DTGVSQNPRHKITKRGQNVTFRCDPISEHNRLYWYRQTLGQGPEFLTYFQNEAQLEKSRLLSDRFSAERPKGSFSTLEIQRTEQGDSAMYLCASSLDGNTGELFFGEGSRLTVL.